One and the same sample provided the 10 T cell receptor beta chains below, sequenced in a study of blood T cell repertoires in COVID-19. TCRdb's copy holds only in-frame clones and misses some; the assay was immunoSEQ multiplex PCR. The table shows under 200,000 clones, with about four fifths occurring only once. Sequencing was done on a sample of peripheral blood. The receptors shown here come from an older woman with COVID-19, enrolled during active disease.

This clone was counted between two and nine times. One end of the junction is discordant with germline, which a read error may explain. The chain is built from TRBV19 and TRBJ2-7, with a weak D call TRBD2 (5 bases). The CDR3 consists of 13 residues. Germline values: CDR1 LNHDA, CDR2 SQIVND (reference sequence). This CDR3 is CASSTGYSDEQYF. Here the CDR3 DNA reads TGTGCCAGTAGTACGGGGTACTCCGACGAGCAGTACTTC. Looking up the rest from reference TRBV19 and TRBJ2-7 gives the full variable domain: DGGITQSPKYLFRKEGQNVTLSCEQNLNHDAMYWYRQDPGQGLRLIYYSQIVNDFQKGDIAEGYSVSREKKESFPLTVTSAQKNPTAFYLCASSTGYSDEQYFGPGTRLTVT.

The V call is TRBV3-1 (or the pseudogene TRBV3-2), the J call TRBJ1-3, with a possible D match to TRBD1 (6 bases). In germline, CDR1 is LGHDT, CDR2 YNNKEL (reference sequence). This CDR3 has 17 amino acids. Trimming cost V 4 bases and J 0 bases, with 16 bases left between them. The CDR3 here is CASSPRDTIFSGNTIYF. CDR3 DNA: TGTGCCAGCAGCCCCCGGGACACCATCTTCTCTGGAAACACCATATATTTT.

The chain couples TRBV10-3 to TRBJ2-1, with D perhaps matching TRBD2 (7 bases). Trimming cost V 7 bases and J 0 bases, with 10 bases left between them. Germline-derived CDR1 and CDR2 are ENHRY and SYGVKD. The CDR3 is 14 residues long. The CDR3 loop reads CAIKGGSSYNEQFF. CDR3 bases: TGTGCCATCAAGGGGGGGAGCTCCTACAATGAGCAGTTCTTC.

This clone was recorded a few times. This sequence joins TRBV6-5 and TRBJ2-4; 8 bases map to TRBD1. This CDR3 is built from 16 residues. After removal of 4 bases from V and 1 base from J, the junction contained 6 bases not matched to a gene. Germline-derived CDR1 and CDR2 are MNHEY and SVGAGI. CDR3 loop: CASSFQQGVAKNIQYF. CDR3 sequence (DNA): TGTGCCAGCAGTTTCCAACAGGGGGTGGCCAAAAACATTCAGTACTTC.

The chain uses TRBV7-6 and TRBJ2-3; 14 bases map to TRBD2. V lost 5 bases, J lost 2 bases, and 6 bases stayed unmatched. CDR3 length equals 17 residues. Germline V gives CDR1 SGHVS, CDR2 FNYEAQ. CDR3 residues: CASSQWTSGGPTDTQYF. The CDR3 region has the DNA TGTGCCAGCAGCCAGTGGACTAGCGGGGGGCCCACAGATACGCAGTATTTT.

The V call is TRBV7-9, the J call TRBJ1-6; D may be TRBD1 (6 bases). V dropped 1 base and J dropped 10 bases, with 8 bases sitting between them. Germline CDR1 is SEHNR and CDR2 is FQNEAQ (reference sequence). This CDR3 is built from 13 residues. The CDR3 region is CASSLGQGSPLHF. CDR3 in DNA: TGTGCCAGCAGCTTAGGGCAGGGGTCACCCCTCCACTTT.

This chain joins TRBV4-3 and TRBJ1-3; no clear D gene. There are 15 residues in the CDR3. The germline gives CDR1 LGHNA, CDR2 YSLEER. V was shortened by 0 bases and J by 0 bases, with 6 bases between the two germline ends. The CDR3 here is CASSQDLSSGNTIYF. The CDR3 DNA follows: TGCGCCAGCAGCCAAGATCTAAGCTCTGGAAACACCATATATTTT.

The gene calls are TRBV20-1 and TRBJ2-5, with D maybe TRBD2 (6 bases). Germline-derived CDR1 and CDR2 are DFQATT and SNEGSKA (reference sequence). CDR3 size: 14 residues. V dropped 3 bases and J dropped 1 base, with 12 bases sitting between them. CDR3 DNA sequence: TGCAGTGCTAGTAAGGAGGGACTCCAAGAGACCCAGTACTTC. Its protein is CSASKEGLQETQYF.

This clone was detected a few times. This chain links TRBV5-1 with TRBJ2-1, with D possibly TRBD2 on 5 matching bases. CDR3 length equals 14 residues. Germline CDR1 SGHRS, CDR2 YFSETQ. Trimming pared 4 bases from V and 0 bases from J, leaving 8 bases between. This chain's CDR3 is CASSPAGSYNEQFF. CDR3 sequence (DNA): TGCGCCAGCAGCCCGGCGGGCTCCTACAATGAGCAGTTCTTC.

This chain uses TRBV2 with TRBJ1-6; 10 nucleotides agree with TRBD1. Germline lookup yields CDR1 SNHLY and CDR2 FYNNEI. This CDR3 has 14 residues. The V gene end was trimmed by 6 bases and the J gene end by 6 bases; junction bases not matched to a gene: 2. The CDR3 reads CASRGQGVNSPLHF. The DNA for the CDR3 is TGTGCCAGCAGAGGACAGGGGGTTAATTCACCCCTCCACTTT.